Described below is a single T cell receptor (beta chain) sequence and its context. This entry is derived from a study of blood T cell repertoires in COVID-19. TCRdb's copy holds only in-frame clones and misses some; the assay was immunoSEQ multiplex PCR. This sample carries 250,000 or so clones, more than 75% of them seen once, and the ten largest clones take 0.95% to 1%. The CDR3 runs to 12 residues. V was trimmed by 8 bases and J by 9 bases, leaving 14 bases between them. Germline assignment: CDR1 SGHTA and CDR2 FQGNSA. Source material: peripheral blood. This clonotype originated in a woman aged 40-49 years who had recovered from COVID-19. V and J are TRBV7-2 and TRBJ2-1; unclear D gene. The CDR3 loop reads CASGPGSSEQFF. CDR3 sequence (DNA): TGTGCCAGCGGCCCCGGGTCTAGTGAGCAGTTCTTC.